This passage covers 17 T cell receptor beta chains from one sample sequenced in a study of cytotoxic CD8 clonotypes in ibrutinib-treated CLL. Assay: immunoSEQ multiplex PCR; the TCRdb copy retains only in-frame clones and omits some. There are about 200,000 clones in the sample; approximately 72% occur only once, and roughly 13% lies in the top ten. The sample in question was PBMCs, obtained after 24 months of ibrutinib treatment. The receptors derive from a human donor with chronic lymphocytic leukemia.

This clone was picked up a small number of times. The CDR3 reads CASSYSFSDTDTQYF. CDR3 in DNA: TGTGCCAGCAGTTACTCGTTCAGTGACACAGATACGCAGTATTTT. The J gene is TRBJ2-3, the V gene TRBV6-6; D uncertain. The germline V gene has CDR1 MNHNY and CDR2 SVGAGI (reference sequence). This CDR3 has 15 amino acids. The V end was cut by 0 bases, the J end by 2 bases, with 9 bases between.

The chain recombines TRBV18 with TRBJ2-5; D not resolved. The CDR3 runs to 13 residues. Germline V gene data show CDR1 as KGHSH and CDR2 as LQKENI. The V end lost 0 bases, the J end lost 0 bases, and 2 bases lay between the germline ends. The chain's CDR3 is CASSPPNQETQYF. The CDR3 bases are TGTGCCAGCTCACCACCGAACCAAGAGACCCAGTACTTC. Supplemented by reference TRBV18 and TRBJ2-5, the full variable domain reads NAGVMQNPRHLVRRRGQEARLRCSPMKGHSHVYWYRQLPEEGLKFMVYLQKENIIDESGMPKERFSAEFPKEGPSILRIQQVVRGDSAAYFCASSPPNQETQYFGPGTRLLVL.

The genes are TRBV7-5 and TRBJ1-5. TRBV7-5 is recorded as a pseudogene. CDR3 length: 14 residues. CDR3 protein: CVRSPGPSYGPQHF. The CDR3 nucleotides read TGTGTCAGAAGCCCGGGACCCAGTTATGGGCCCCAGCATTTT.

The chain links TRBV2 to TRBJ2-7; 9 nucleotides match TRBD2. Trimming removed 4 bases from V and 0 bases from J; junction bases left unmatched: 7. The CDR3 totals 16 residues. CDR1 is SNHLY, CDR2 FYNNEI, per germline. The CDR3 loop is CASSVIKREDSYEQYF. The CDR3 nucleotides are TGTGCCAGCAGTGTGATTAAGCGGGAGGACTCCTACGAGCAGTACTTC.

The J gene is TRBJ2-5, the V gene TRBV18, with unresolved D. Trimming took off 3 bases at V and 1 base at J, with 15 bases between the two ends. CDR3 size: 16 residues. Germline CDR1 is KGHSH and CDR2 is LQKENI. This CDR3 reads CASSPLTTNLQETQYF. The CDR3 bases are TGTGCCAGCTCACCTCTCACGACAAACCTCCAAGAGACCCAGTACTTC.

V is TRBV4-1 and J is TRBJ2-4; D possibly corresponds to TRBD1 (6 bases). The CDR3 covers 14 residues. V was cut by 1 base and J by 5 bases, with 9 bases left in between. Germline V lookup: CDR1 MGHRA, CDR2 YSYEKL. CDR3 nucleotide sequence: TGCGCCAGCAGCCAAGTCACAGGGCAAAACATTCAGTACTTC. Its protein is CASSQVTGQNIQYF.

The CDR3 DNA sequence: TGCGCCAGCAGCTTGGCCATGGAAACCGAGCAGTACTTC. Translated: CASSLAMETEQYF. This sequence joins TRBV5-1 and TRBJ2-7, with D hard to call. V lost 0 bases to trimming and J lost 6 bases, with 10 bases between them. Looked up from germline, CDR1 is SGHRS and CDR2 is YFSETQ. CDR3 length: 13 amino acids.

The genes are TRBV28 and TRBJ2-7; no clear D gene. The CDR3 consists of 14 residues. Trimming removed 8 bases at V and 2 bases at J, with 16 bases between. Germline-derived CDR1 and CDR2 are MDHEN and SYDVKM. CDR3 amino acids: CASRKTRSTYEQYF. The CDR3 DNA reads TGTGCCAGCCGAAAAACGAGGAGCACCTACGAGCAGTACTTC.

This clone was counted a few times. V and J are TRBV10-3 and TRBJ2-7, with unresolved D. The V gene's germline CDR1 is ENHRY and CDR2 SYGVKD. The CDR3 is 13 amino acids. V gave up 4 bases and J gave up 1 base, with 8 bases separating them. The CDR3 coding sequence is TGTGCCATCAGTGGGGGTACGTCCTACGAGCAGTACTTC. Translation gives CAISGGTSYEQYF.

This clone has just a few counts. This chain links TRBV5-4 with TRBJ2-5, with D maybe TRBD1 (7 bases). V lost 4 bases and J 5 bases, leaving 15 bases between the germline ends. Germline assignment: CDR1 SGHNT and CDR2 YYREEE (reference sequence). This CDR3 is 14 amino acids long. The CDR3 nucleotides read TGTGCCAGCAGCCCAGGGGGGATGGGGGAGACCCAGTACTTC. This translates into CASSPGGMGETQYF.

CDR3: CASSPFVREGGETQYF. As DNA, the CDR3 is TGCGCCAGCAGCCCCTTTGTGCGGGAGGGCGGGGAGACCCAGTACTTC. V is TRBV5-1 and J is TRBJ2-5, with TRBD2 matching over 9 bases. V lost 4 bases to trimming and J lost 5 bases; unmatched junction nucleotides: 12. In germline, CDR1 is SGHRS, CDR2 YFSETQ. The length of the CDR3 is 16 residues.

This clone was counted only a few times. The J gene is TRBJ1-5, the V gene TRBV5-6, with D unresolved. Germline CDR1 is SGHDT and CDR2 is YYEEEE. This CDR3 comprises 14 residues. V was shortened by 0 bases and J by 6 bases, with 10 bases between the two germline ends. This CDR3 is CASSLGRTAQPQHF. The CDR3 region has the DNA TGTGCCAGCAGCTTGGGGCGGACGGCTCAGCCCCAGCATTTT.

V is TRBV15 and J is TRBJ2-4; D remains unclear. The CDR3 length is 14 residues. Germline V gene data show CDR1 as LNHNV and CDR2 as YYDKDF (reference sequence). Trimming cost V 1 base and J 3 bases, with 7 bases left between them. The CDR3 spells CATSRGGGKNIQYF. Written as DNA, the CDR3 is TGTGCCACCAGCAGAGGGGGTGGCAAAAACATTCAGTACTTC.

This clone was seen a few times. The V call is TRBV27, the J call TRBJ2-1; D is perhaps TRBD2 (6 bases). The germline V and J ends were trimmed by 6 bases and 8 bases, with 11 bases remaining between them. The germline V gene encodes CDR1 MNHEY and CDR2 SMNVEV (reference sequence). The CDR3 loop spans 12 amino acids. The CDR3 loop is CASSIGGYEQFF. Written as DNA, the CDR3 is TGTGCCAGCAGCATCGGAGGGTATGAGCAGTTCTTC.

J is TRBJ1-1 and V is TRBV7-9; no clear D. The germline V gene encodes CDR1 SEHNR and CDR2 FQNEAQ (reference sequence). The CDR3 covers 12 residues. V was shortened by 5 bases and J by 6 bases, with 10 bases between the two germline ends. The CDR3 DNA reads TGTGCCAGCAGCCACCCTACATCTGAAGCTTTCTTT. Amino acid sequence: CASSHPTSEAFF.

V and J are TRBV7-2 and TRBJ2-7; 12 positions match TRBD2. The germline gives CDR1 SGHTA, CDR2 FQGNSA. Trimming removed 4 bases from V and 1 base from J; junction bases left unmatched: 8. The CDR3 covers 17 residues. The CDR3: CASSSGLAGINSYEQYF. The DNA of the CDR3 is TGTGCCAGCAGCTCAGGACTAGCGGGAATAAATTCCTACGAGCAGTACTTC.

This chain links TRBV12-5 with TRBJ2-7; D possibly corresponds to TRBD1 (6 bases). CDR1 and CDR2 from the germline V gene are LGHNT and FRNRAP. The CDR3 spans 11 residues. V was shortened by 9 bases and J by 4 bases, with 10 bases between the two germline ends. CDR3 protein: CARVQGYEQYF. The DNA for the CDR3 is TGTGCTAGGGTGCAGGGGTACGAGCAGTACTTC.